The 22 T cell receptor beta chains reported below all come from one sample, sequenced in a study of CD8 T cells in Susac syndrome. It was with random hexamers that roughly 0.45 to 1 ug RNA was reverse transcribed. TCRdb reanalysed the immunoSEQ multiplex PCR reads using MiXCR and keeps one entry per CDR3 protein. The sample holds some 150,000 distinct CDR3 sequences, 90% to 95% seen once. Sequenced sample: CD4+ T cells from PBMCs. These receptors were taken from a human donor with Susac syndrome.

The chain is built from TRBV7-3 and TRBJ1-1; TRBD1 matches at 7 bases. Losses at the gene ends were 5 bases for V and 5 bases for J; bases not matched to a gene: 5. The germline V gene has CDR1 SGHTA and CDR2 FQGTGA. The CDR3 is made up of 13 amino acids. CDR3 residues: CASSQGGTTEAFF. The CDR3 DNA is TGTGCCAGCAGCCAGGGGGGAACGACTGAAGCTTTCTTT.

The gene calls are TRBV13 and TRBJ2-3; D is uncertain. The CDR3 is 20 residues long. The V gene lost 4 bases and the J gene lost 2 bases, with 28 bases spanning the gap. The germline gives CDR1 PRHDT, CDR2 FYEKMQ (reference sequence). This CDR3 reads CASSSTSILPTLQFTDTQYF. The CDR3 DNA reads TGTGCCAGCAGCTCTACCTCCATCCTTCCAACGTTACAGTTCACAGATACGCAGTATTTT.

The rearrangement joins TRBV9 to TRBJ1-5, with D hard to call. The V end lost 2 bases, the J end lost 8 bases, and 11 bases lay between the germline ends. The CDR3 sequence is 13 residues long. CDR1 and CDR2 (germline): SGDLS, YYNGEE. The CDR3 region is CASSVRESEPQHF. The CDR3 bases are TGTGCCAGCAGCGTTAGAGAATCAGAGCCCCAGCATTTT.

V usage is TRBV20-1 and J usage is TRBJ1-1, with 9 positions matching TRBD1. Unmatched junction bases numbered 6, after V lost 5 bases and J lost 8 bases. Germline values: CDR1 DFQATT, CDR2 SNEGSKA (reference sequence). The CDR3 is made up of 12 amino acids. The CDR3 reads CSAGRGTGEAFF. For the CDR3, the DNA is TGCAGTGCTGGACGCGGGACAGGGGAAGCTTTCTTT.

The chain recombines TRBV4-1 with TRBJ1-2, with TRBD1 as a possible D gene (5 bases). Trimming pared 2 bases from V and 8 bases from J, leaving 12 bases between. The CDR3 loop spans 13 amino acids. The V gene's germline CDR1 is MGHRA and CDR2 YSYEKL. CDR3 residues: CASSQLPTAGYTF. CDR3 nucleotide sequence: TGCGCCAGCAGCCAACTCCCGACAGCGGGCTACACCTTC.

The rearrangement uses TRBV29-1 and TRBJ2-5; D may be TRBD2 (7 bases). Trimming removed 2 bases from V and 11 bases from J, with 18 bases in between. Germline CDR1 reads SQVTM; CDR2 reads ANQGSEA. CDR3 length: 13 residues. The CDR3 sequence: CSVEPGGRGGQYF. The DNA for the CDR3 is TGCAGCGTTGAACCGGGGGGCAGGGGTGGACAGTACTTC.

V and J are TRBV29-1 and TRBJ2-3; TRBD2 matches 7 bases. V lost 5 bases, J lost 3 bases, and 2 bases stayed unmatched. Germline loops: CDR1 SQVTM, CDR2 ANQGSEA. The CDR3 covers 12 residues. CDR3 sequence: CSVSGVTDTQYF. CDR3 sequence (DNA): TGCAGCGTTAGCGGGGTTACAGATACGCAGTATTTT.

This chain connects TRBV5-4 to TRBJ2-7; D possibly corresponds to TRBD2 (6 bases). V gave up 6 bases and J gave up 6 bases, with 19 bases separating them. The CDR3 loop spans 14 amino acids. CDR1 is SGHNT, CDR2 YYREEE, per germline (reference sequence). In DNA form, the CDR3 reads TGTGCCAGCACCCCCCGGTCCTCCGGGGGCGAGCAGTACTTC. Translation: CASTPRSSGGEQYF. The full variable domain, completed using reference TRBV5-4 and TRBJ2-7, is ETGVTQSPTHLIKTRGQQVTLRCSSQSGHNTVSWYQQALGQGPQFIFQYYREEENGRGNFPPRFSGLQFPNYSSELNVNALELDDSALYLCASTPRSSGGEQYFGPGTRLTVT.

The chain couples TRBV29-1 to TRBJ2-2; the D is unclear. Germline V lookup: CDR1 SQVTM, CDR2 ANQGSEA. V lost 3 bases and J lost 2, with 7 bases in between. This CDR3 spans 13 amino acids. CDR3: CSVDSPNTGELFF. CDR3 DNA: TGCAGCGTTGATTCCCCAAACACCGGGGAGCTGTTTTTT.

The chain combines TRBV3-1 with TRBJ2-1, with 14 bases that match TRBD2. Germline V gene sequence: CDR1 LGHDT, CDR2 YNNKEL (reference sequence). J lost 0 bases, V lost 6 bases, and 7 bases had no gene match. The CDR3 loop spans 18 amino acids. The CDR3 bases are TGTGCCAGCAGTCAAAGACTAGCGGGGGGGAGCTCCTACAATGAGCAGTTCTTC. It is translated as CASSQRLAGGSSYNEQFF.

The chain is built from TRBV6-1 and TRBJ1-5, with D perhaps TRBD1 (6 bases). V lost 6 bases to trimming and J lost 0 bases, with 12 bases between them. The CDR3 sequence is 15 residues long. Germline assignment: CDR1 MNHNS and CDR2 SASEGT. CDR3 nucleotide sequence: TGTGCCAGCAGGTGGGGGCTCTATAGCAATCAGCCCCAGCATTTT. Translating gives CASRWGLYSNQPQHF.

The genes are TRBV29-1 and TRBJ2-1, with 8 positions matching TRBD2. The V gene's germline CDR1 is SQVTM and CDR2 ANQGSEA. The length of the CDR3 is 15 residues. Trimming removed 1 base from V and 5 bases from J; junction bases left unmatched: 7. The DNA of the CDR3 is TGCAGCGTTGAAGGTGGGACTAGAGGAAACAATGAGCAGTTCTTC. Protein sequence: CSVEGGTRGNNEQFF.

This chain links TRBV20-1 with TRBJ1-2; no clear D. The CDR3 is 16 residues long. The germline V gene encodes CDR1 DFQATT and CDR2 SNEGSKA (reference sequence). Deletions cut 1 base from V and 0 bases from J, with 15 bases between. DNA of the CDR3: TGCAGTGCTAGAGTCCAGCAGACACAAGCTAACTATGGCTACACCTTC. This codes for CSARVQQTQANYGYTF.

This rearrangement joins TRBV29-1 to TRBJ1-5; TRBD1 agrees at 8 bases. This CDR3 region has 13 residues. The V gene end was trimmed by 7 bases and the J gene end by 5 bases; junction bases not matched to a gene: 7. Germline CDR1 is SQVTM and CDR2 is ANQGSEA. CDR3 sequence (DNA): TGCAGCGCCCTGGACAGGGTGGATCAGCCCCAGCATTTT. As protein: CSALDRVDQPQHF.

The rearrangement links TRBV20-1 to TRBJ1-1; 7 bases map to TRBD1. Trimming cost V 2 bases and J 5 bases; bases outside gene matches: 8. This CDR3 has 14 amino acids. In germline, CDR1 is DFQATT, CDR2 SNEGSKA (reference sequence). CDR3 nucleotide sequence: TGCAGTGCTAGAAAGGGGGCTGGGGGTACTGAAGCTTTCTTT. It specifies CSARKGAGGTEAFF.

The chain joins TRBV20-1 to TRBJ2-1; tentative D call: TRBD2 (6 bases). CDR3 size: 15 residues. The germline V gene encodes CDR1 DFQATT and CDR2 SNEGSKA (reference sequence). Trimming stripped 5 bases from V and 4 bases from J, with 18 bases between. The CDR3 DNA reads as TGCAGTGCTCATTCAGCGGGCGAGGGGTACAATGAGCAGTTCTTC. Its translation is CSAHSAGEGYNEQFF.

The J gene is TRBJ1-5, the V gene TRBV6-2 or TRBV6-3; D unclear. The CDR3 runs 12 residues. Germline V CDR1 and CDR2: MNHEY, SVGEGT. Between the trimmed V and J ends, which lost 6 bases and 5 bases, there was a span of 8 bases. CDR3 in DNA: TGTGCCAGCAGGTATGGGGATCAGCCCCAGCATTTT. Translating it yields CASRYGDQPQHF.

This chain uses TRBV29-1 with TRBJ2-7, with no clear D. The CDR3 contains 10 residues. The germline V gene encodes CDR1 SQVTM and CDR2 ANQGSEA. Deletions cut 7 bases from V and 6 bases from J, with 10 bases between. CDR3 protein: CSATNGEQYF. The CDR3 DNA follows: TGCAGCGCGACGAACGGCGAGCAGTACTTC.

V gene TRBV4-2 combines with J gene TRBJ1-2; D is unclear. The CDR3 spans 15 residues. The germline gives CDR1 LGHNA, CDR2 YNFKEQ. The ends were cut back, 4 bases at V and 5 bases at J, with 17 bases in the middle. CDR3: CASSRTLTGMYGYTF. CDR3 nucleotide sequence: TGTGCCAGCAGCCGAACCCTTACGGGTATGTATGGCTACACCTTC.

This chain links TRBV2 with TRBJ2-3; 7 nucleotides match TRBD1. Germline values: CDR1 SNHLY, CDR2 FYNNEI. The CDR3 covers 15 residues. V was pared by 6 bases and J by 0 bases, with 6 bases of the junction left unmatched. DNA of the CDR3: TGTGCCAGCAGGGCCCTGACAGGGAGCACAGATACGCAGTATTTT. Translated: CASRALTGSTDTQYF.

The chain uses TRBV20-1 and TRBJ1-6, with a weak D call TRBD1 (5 bases). From germline, CDR1 is DFQATT and CDR2 SNEGSKA (reference sequence). The CDR3 spans 13 residues. Trimming took off 4 bases at V and 6 bases at J, with 10 bases between the two ends. CDR3: CSATRDGNSPLHF. The CDR3 DNA reads as TGCAGTGCTACCCGGGACGGTAATTCACCCCTCCACTTT.

This chain uses TRBV12-3 or TRBV12-4 with TRBJ2-2; D is unclear. This CDR3 has 17 residues. The V end was cut by 3 bases, the J end by 0 bases, with 14 bases between. CDR3 sequence (DNA): TGTGCCAGCAGTTTTAGCCTACCTAGTGCGAACACCGGGGAGCTGTTTTTT. Its translation: CASSFSLPSANTGELFF.